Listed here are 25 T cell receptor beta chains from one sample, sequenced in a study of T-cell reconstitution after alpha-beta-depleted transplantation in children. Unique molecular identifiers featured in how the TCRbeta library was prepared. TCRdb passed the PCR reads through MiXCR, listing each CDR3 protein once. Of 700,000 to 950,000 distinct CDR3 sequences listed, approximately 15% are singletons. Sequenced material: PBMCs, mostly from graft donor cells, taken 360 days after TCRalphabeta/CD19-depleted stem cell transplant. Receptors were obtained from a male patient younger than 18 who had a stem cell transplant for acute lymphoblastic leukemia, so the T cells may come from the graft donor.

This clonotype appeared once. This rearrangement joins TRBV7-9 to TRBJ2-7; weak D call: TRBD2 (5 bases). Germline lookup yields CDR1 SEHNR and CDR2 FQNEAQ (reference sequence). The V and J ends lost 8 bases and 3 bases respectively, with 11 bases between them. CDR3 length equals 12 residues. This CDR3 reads CASRTSHYEQYF. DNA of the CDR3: TGTGCCAGCCGCACTAGTCACTACGAGCAGTACTTC.

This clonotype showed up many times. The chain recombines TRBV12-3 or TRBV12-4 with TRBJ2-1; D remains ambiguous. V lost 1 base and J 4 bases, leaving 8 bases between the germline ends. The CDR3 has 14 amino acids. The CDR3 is CASSLGAVYNEQFF. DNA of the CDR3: TGTGCCAGCAGTTTAGGGGCAGTGTACAATGAGCAGTTCTTC.

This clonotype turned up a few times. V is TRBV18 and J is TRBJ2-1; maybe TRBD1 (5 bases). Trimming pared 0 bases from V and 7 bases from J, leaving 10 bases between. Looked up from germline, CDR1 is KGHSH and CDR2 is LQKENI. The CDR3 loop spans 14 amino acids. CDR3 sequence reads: CASSPPIGANEQFF. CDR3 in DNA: TGTGCCAGCTCACCACCGATAGGGGCAAATGAGCAGTTCTTC.

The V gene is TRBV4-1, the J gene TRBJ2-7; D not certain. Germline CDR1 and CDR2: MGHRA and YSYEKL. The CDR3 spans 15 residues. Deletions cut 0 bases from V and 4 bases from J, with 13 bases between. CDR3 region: CASSQDTIGTYEQYF. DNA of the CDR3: TGCGCCAGCAGCCAAGATACGATTGGCACGTACGAGCAGTACTTC.

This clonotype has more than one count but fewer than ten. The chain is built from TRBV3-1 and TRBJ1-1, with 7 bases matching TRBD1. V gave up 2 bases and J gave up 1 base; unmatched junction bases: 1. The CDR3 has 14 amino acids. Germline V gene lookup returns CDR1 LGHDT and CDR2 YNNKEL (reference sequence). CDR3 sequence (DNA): TGTGCCAGCAGCCAACGGACAGGGAACACTGAAGCTTTCTTT. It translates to CASSQRTGNTEAFF.

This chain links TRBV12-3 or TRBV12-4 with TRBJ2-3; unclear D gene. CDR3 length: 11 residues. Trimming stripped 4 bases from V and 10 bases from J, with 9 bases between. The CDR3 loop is CASSSPLAQYF. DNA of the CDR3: TGTGCCAGCAGTTCACCGCTGGCGCAGTATTTT.

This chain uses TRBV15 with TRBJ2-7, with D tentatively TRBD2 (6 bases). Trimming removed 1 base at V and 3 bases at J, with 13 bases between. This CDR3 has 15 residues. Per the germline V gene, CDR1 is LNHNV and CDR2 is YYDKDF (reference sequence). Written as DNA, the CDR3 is TGTGCCACCAGCAGAGGCGGGACTCGCATCTACGAGCAGTACTTC. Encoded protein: CATSRGGTRIYEQYF.

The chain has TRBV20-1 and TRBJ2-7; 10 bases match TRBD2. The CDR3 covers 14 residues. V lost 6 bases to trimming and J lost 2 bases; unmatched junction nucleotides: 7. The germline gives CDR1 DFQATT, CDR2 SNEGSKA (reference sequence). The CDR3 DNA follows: TGCAGTGCCGGGGGACTAGCGTACGCCTACGAGCAGTACTTC. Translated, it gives CSAGGLAYAYEQYF.

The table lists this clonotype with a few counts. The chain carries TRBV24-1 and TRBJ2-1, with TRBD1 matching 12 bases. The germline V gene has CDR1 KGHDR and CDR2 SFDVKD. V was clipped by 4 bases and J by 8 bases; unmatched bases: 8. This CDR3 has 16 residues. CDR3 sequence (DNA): TGTGCCACCAGTGACGCTTTGGGACAGGGGGCGGATGAGCAGTTCTTC. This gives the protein CATSDALGQGADEQFF.

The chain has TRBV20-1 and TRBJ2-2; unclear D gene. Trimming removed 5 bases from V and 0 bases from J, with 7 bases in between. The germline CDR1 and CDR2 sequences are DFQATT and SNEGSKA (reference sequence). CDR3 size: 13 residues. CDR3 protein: CSARRPNTGELFF. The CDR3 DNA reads TGCAGTGCTCGCAGGCCGAACACCGGGGAGCTGTTTTTT.

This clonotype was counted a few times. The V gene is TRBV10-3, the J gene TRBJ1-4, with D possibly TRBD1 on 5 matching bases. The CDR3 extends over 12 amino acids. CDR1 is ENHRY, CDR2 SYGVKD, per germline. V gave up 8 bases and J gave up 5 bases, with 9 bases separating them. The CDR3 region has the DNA TGTGCCATCCGGGGCCCGAATGAAAAACTGTTTTTT. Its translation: CAIRGPNEKLFF.

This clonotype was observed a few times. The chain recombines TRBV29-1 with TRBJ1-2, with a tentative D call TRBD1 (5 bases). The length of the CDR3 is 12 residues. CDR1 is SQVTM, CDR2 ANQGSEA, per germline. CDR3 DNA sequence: TGCAGTACCCGGGCAGGGTTCAAAGGCTACACCTTC. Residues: CSTRAGFKGYTF.

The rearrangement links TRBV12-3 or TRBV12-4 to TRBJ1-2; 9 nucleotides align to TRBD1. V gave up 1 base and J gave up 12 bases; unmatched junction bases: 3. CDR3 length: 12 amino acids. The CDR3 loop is CASSLGQGGNTF. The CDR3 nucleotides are TGTGCCAGCAGTTTAGGACAGGGGGGTAACACCTTC.

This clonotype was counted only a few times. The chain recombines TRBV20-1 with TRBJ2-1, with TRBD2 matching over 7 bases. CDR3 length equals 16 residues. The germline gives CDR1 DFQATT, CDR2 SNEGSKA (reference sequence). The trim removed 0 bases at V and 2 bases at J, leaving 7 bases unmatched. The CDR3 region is CSARDWEGSPYNEQFF. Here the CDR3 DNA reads TGCAGTGCTAGAGATTGGGAGGGAAGTCCCTACAATGAGCAGTTCTTC.

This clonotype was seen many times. The CDR3 DNA reads as TGCGCCAGCAGCCTCCGACAGGGTTCTAACTATGGCTACACCTTC. Protein product: CASSLRQGSNYGYTF. The J gene is TRBJ1-2, the V gene TRBV5-1; TRBD1 matches 7 bases. The CDR3 runs 15 residues. Germline CDR1 and CDR2: SGHRS and YFSETQ. Trimming cost V 4 bases and J 0 bases; bases outside gene matches: 6.

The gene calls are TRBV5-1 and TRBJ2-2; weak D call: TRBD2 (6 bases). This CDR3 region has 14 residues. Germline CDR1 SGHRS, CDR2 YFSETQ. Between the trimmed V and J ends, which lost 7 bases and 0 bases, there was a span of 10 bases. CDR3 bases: TGCGCCAGCGAACTAGCCGCGAACACCGGGGAGCTGTTTTTT. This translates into CASELAANTGELFF.

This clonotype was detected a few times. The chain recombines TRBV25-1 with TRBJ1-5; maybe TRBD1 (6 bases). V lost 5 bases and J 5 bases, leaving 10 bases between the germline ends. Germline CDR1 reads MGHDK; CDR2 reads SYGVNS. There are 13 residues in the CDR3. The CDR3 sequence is CASSIQGDQPQHF. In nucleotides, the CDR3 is TGTGCCAGCAGTATACAGGGAGATCAGCCCCAGCATTTT.

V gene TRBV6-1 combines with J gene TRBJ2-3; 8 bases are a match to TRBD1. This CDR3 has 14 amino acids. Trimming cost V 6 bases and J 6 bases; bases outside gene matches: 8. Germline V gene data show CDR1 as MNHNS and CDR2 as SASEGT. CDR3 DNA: TGTGCCAGCAGCGACAGGGGAAGAGGGGATACGCAGTATTTT. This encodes CASSDRGRGDTQYF.

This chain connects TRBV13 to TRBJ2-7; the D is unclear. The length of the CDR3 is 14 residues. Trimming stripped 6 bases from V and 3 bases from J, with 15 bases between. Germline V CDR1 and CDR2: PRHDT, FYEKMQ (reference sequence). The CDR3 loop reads CASRAAVRFYEQYF. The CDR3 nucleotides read TGTGCCAGCAGGGCGGCGGTGCGCTTCTACGAGCAGTACTTC.

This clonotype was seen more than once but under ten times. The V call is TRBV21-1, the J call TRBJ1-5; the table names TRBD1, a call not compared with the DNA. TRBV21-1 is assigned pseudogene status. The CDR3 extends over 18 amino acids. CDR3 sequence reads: CASSKPRLTQGKRGPQQF. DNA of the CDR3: TGTGCCAGCAGCAAACCCCGCCTCACACAGGGCAAGAGGGGGCCCCAGCAATTT.

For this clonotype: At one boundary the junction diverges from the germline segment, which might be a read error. In DNA, the CDR3 is TGTGCCAGCACGATCCCCACTGCGACAGTTTTT. This encodes CASTIPTATVF. The chain uses TRBV2 and TRBJ1-1; D perhaps matches TRBD1 (5 bases). Germline lookup yields CDR1 SNHLY and CDR2 FYNNEI. This CDR3 contains 11 residues.

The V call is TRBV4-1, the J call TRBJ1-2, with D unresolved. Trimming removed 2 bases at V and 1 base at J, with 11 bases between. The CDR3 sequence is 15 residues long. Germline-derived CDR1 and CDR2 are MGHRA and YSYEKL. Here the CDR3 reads CASSQIGGINYGYTF. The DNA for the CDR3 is TGCGCCAGCAGCCAAATAGGTGGGATTAACTATGGCTACACCTTC.

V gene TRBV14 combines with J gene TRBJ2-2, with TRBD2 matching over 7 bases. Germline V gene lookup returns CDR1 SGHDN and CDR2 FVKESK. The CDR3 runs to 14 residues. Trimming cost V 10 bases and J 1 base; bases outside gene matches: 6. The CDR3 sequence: CATTGEGNTGELFF. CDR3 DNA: TGTGCCACCACCGGGGAGGGGAACACCGGGGAGCTGTTTTTT.

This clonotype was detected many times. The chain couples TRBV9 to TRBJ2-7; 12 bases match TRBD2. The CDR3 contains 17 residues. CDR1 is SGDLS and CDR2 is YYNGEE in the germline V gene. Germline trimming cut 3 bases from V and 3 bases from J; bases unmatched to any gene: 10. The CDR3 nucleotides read TGTGCCAGCAGCGCGACGGGACTAGCGGGCGCGGGCTACGAGCAGTACTTC. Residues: CASSATGLAGAGYEQYF. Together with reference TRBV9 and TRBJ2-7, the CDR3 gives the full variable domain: DSGVTQTPKHLITATGQRVTLRCSPRSGDLSVYWYQQSLDQGLQFLIQYYNGEERAKGNILERFSAQQFPDLHSELNLSSLELGDSALYFCASSATGLAGAGYEQYFGPGTRLTVT.

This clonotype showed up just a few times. The CDR3 loop is CASTEGQGKGEQFF. The CDR3 bases are TGTGCCAGCACCGAGGGACAGGGGAAAGGTGAGCAGTTCTTC. The V and J genes are TRBV25-1 and TRBJ2-1; 10 nucleotides line up with TRBD1. The CDR3 loop spans 14 amino acids. CDR1 is MGHDK, CDR2 SYGVNS, per germline. J lost 9 bases, V lost 7 bases, and 9 bases had no gene match.